The rows below give T cell receptor beta chains drawn from one sample of a study of T cell changes during pregnancy in multiple sclerosis. Repertoires were generated with immunoSEQ multiplex PCR, while TCRdb's copy carries only in-frame clones and drops some. The table lists about 31,000 clones, about nine tenths of them singletons. This specimen was CD8+ T cells from peripheral blood mononuclear cells, taken in the second trimester of pregnancy. The receptors were gathered from a female donor with multiple sclerosis, enrolled in a pregnancy study. Both conserved end residues are part of each CDR3. Each record gives: clone size, D gene, V gene, J gene, CDR3 protein, CDR3 DNA. A D gene is named only where the DNA matches it firmly. Expanded clones get a size class; other rows say once, few or many, or leave the size out.

size: .; D: .; V: TRBV14; J: TRBJ2-1; CDR3: CASAFDSLYNEQFF; DNA: TGTGCCAGCGCCTTTGACTCCCTTTACAATGAGCAGTTCTTC
size: few; D: TRBD1; V: TRBV15; J: TRBJ1-1; CDR3: CATSRGTGRSEAFF; DNA: TGTGCCACCAGCAGAGGGACAGGACGGTCCGAAGCTTTCTTT
size: .; D: TRBD2; V: TRBV9; J: TRBJ2-1; CDR3: CASSVAMGGLFNEQFF; DNA: TGTGCCAGCAGCGTAGCTATGGGAGGGTTGTTCAATGAGCAGTTCTTC
size: .; D: .; V: TRBV7-9; J: TRBJ1-2; CDR3: CASSLDRESCNYGYTF; DNA: TGTGCCAGCAGCTTAGACAGGGAGTCATGTAACTATGGCTACACCTTC
size: .; D: .; V: TRBV7-7; J: TRBJ2-3; CDR3: CASSYSSTDTQYF; DNA: TGTGCTAGCAGCTACTCCTCCACAGATACGCAGTATTTT
size: once; D: .; V: TRBV5-1; J: TRBJ2-7; CDR3: CASGHYEQYF; DNA: TGCGCCAGCGGGCATTACGAGCAGTACTTC
size: .; D: TRBD1; V: TRBV18; J: TRBJ1-2; CDR3: CASSLEGAQYYGYTF; DNA: TGTGCCAGCTCACTTGAGGGGGCGCAATATTATGGCTACACCTTC
size: .; D: .; V: TRBV13; J: TRBJ1-2; CDR3: CASSLGLRGSNYGYTF; DNA: TGTGCCAGCAGCTTAGGCCTAAGGGGCAGTAACTATGGCTACACCTTC
size: .; D: TRBD1; V: TRBV13; J: TRBJ2-3; CDR3: CASSTRQGNTDTQYF; DNA: TGTGCCAGCAGCACCAGACAGGGGAACACAGATACGCAGTATTTT
size: .; D: .; V: TRBV30; J: TRBJ2-1; CDR3: CAWDQGQYNEQFF; DNA: TGTGCCTGGGACCAGGGGCAATACAATGAGCAGTTCTTC
size: .; D: .; V: TRBV6-4; J: TRBJ2-6; CDR3: CASSDRGSGANVLTF; DNA: TGTGCCAGCAGTGACAGGGGCTCTGGGGCCAACGTCCTGACTTTC
size: .; D: TRBD2; V: TRBV5-1; J: TRBJ2-1; CDR3: CASSLGTSGSLNEQFF; DNA: TGCGCCAGCAGCTTGGGGACTAGCGGGAGTTTAAATGAGCAGTTCTTC
size: large; D: .; V: TRBV27; J: TRBJ2-7; CDR3: CASSSVRYPRREQYF; DNA: TGTGCCAGCAGCAGCGTCCGCTACCCTCGGAGGGAGCAGTACTTC
size: .; D: .; V: TRBV19; J: TRBJ1-2; CDR3: CASSIFQNYGYTF; DNA: TGTGCCAGTAGTATTTTCCAGAACTATGGCTACACCTTC
size: .; D: .; V: TRBV28; J: TRBJ1-1; CDR3: CASSLFNGPGSEAFF; DNA: TGTGCCAGCAGTTTATTCAACGGCCCGGGGTCTGAAGCTTTCTTT
size: .; D: TRBD1; V: TRBV4-1; J: TRBJ2-7; CDR3: CASSQDGTGGEIFYEQYF; DNA: TGCGCCAGCAGCCAAGATGGGACAGGGGGCGAGATTTTCTACGAGCAGTACTTC
size: .; D: .; V: TRBV19; J: TRBJ2-7; CDR3: CASSPTPPGAEGMHEQYF; DNA: TGTGCCAGTAGTCCAACTCCTCCTGGGGCGGAGGGGATGCACGAGCAGTACTTC
size: .; D: .; V: TRBV4-1; J: TRBJ1-2; CDR3: CASSQSWEGKDGYTF; DNA: TGCGCCAGCAGCCAATCCTGGGAGGGGAAAGATGGCTACACCTTC
size: .; D: TRBD1; V: TRBV2; J: TRBJ1-1; CDR3: CASNYRGFRNTEAFF; DNA: TGTGCCAGCAATTACAGGGGGTTTAGGAACACTGAAGCTTTCTTT
size: .; D: .; V: TRBV4-2; J: TRBJ2-3; CDR3: CASSQEPEATDTQYF; DNA: TGTGCCAGCAGCCAAGAGCCGGAGGCCACAGATACGCAGTATTTT
size: .; D: .; V: TRBV4-1; J: TRBJ2-1; CDR3: CASSQSTGHNEQFF; DNA: TGCGCCAGCAGCCAATCTACAGGTCACAATGAGCAGTTCTTC
size: .; D: TRBD2; V: TRBV12-5; J: TRBJ2-3; CDR3: CASGGLAGGPSTDTQYF; DNA: TGTGCTAGTGGGGGACTAGCGGGAGGGCCGAGCACAGATACGCAGTATTTT
size: .; D: TRBD2; V: TRBV6-5; J: TRBJ2-1; CDR3: CASSYSWTSGTSEQFF; DNA: TGTGCCAGCAGTTACTCCTGGACTAGCGGGACCTCTGAGCAGTTCTTC
size: .; D: TRBD1; V: TRBV5-1; J: TRBJ2-7; CDR3: CASSVGTAETYEQYF; DNA: TGCGCCAGCAGCGTCGGGACAGCAGAAACCTACGAGCAGTACTTC
size: .; D: TRBD1; V: TRBV13; J: TRBJ2-3; CDR3: CASSLPGQGMDDTQYF; DNA: TGTGCCAGCAGCCTCCCCGGACAGGGGATGGATGATACGCAGTATTTT
size: .; D: TRBD1; V: TRBV5-1; J: TRBJ1-1; CDR3: CASRYRDRLEVNTEAFF; DNA: TGCGCCAGCAGGTACCGGGACAGGTTGGAGGTGAATACTGAAGCTTTCTTT
size: .; D: .; V: TRBV7-9; J: TRBJ1-3; CDR3: CASSFDTIYF; DNA: TGTGCCAGCAGCTTCGACACCATATATTTT
size: .; D: .; V: TRBV13; J: TRBJ2-5; CDR3: CASSSLFETQYF; DNA: TGTGCCAGCAGCAGCTTATTCGAGACCCAGTACTTC
size: .; D: TRBD2; V: TRBV7-6; J: TRBJ2-2; CDR3: CASSLSRLAGDTGELFF; DNA: TGTGCCAGCAGCTTAAGTAGACTAGCGGGGGACACCGGGGAGCTGTTTTTT
size: once; D: TRBD2; V: TRBV4-3; J: TRBJ2-2; CDR3: CASSQELAGANTGELFF; DNA: TGCGCCAGCAGCCAAGAACTAGCGGGAGCGAACACCGGGGAGCTGTTTTTT
size: .; D: .; V: TRBV2; J: TRBJ2-7; CDR3: CAIRAGTTYEQYF; DNA: TGTGCCATCAGAGCGGGTACTACCTACGAGCAGTACTTC
size: .; D: .; V: TRBV25-1; J: TRBJ1-1; CDR3: CASSPHGGFTEAFF; DNA: TGTGCCAGCAGTCCCCATGGGGGGTTCACTGAAGCTTTCTTT
size: .; D: .; V: TRBV2; J: TRBJ2-7; CDR3: CASSPLDSYEQYF; DNA: TGTGCCAGCAGTCCCTTGGACAGCTACGAGCAGTACTTC
size: .; D: TRBD2; V: TRBV2; J: TRBJ2-5; CDR3: CASSEELAGVQETQYF; DNA: TGTGCCAGCAGTGAAGAACTAGCGGGAGTCCAAGAGACCCAGTACTTC
size: .; D: TRBD1; V: TRBV13; J: TRBJ1-3; CDR3: CASTTGGWAGNTIYF; DNA: TGTGCCAGCACCACAGGGGGCTGGGCTGGAAACACCATATATTTT
size: .; D: TRBD2; V: TRBV5-6; J: TRBJ2-2; CDR3: CASSLGGRGTGELFF; DNA: TGTGCCAGCAGCTTGGGCGGGAGAGGGACCGGGGAGCTGTTTTTT
size: few; D: .; V: TRBV9; J: TRBJ2-4; CDR3: CASSESWENGKNIQYF; DNA: TGTGCCAGCAGCGAGAGTTGGGAGAACGGCAAAAACATTCAGTACTTC
size: .; D: TRBD1; V: TRBV7-8; J: TRBJ2-7; CDR3: CASSLLDRSYEQYF; DNA: TGTGCCAGCAGCTTATTGGACAGGTCCTACGAGCAGTACTTC
size: .; D: .; V: TRBV4-1; J: TRBJ1-3; CDR3: CASSPQTGNTIYF; DNA: TGCGCCAGCAGCCCTCAGACTGGAAACACCATATATTTT
size: .; D: TRBD2; V: TRBV6-4; J: TRBJ2-3; CDR3: CASSEGTSERDTQYF; DNA: TGTGCCAGCAGTGAAGGGACTAGCGAGAGAGATACGCAGTATTTT
size: .; D: TRBD1; V: TRBV5-6; J: TRBJ2-1; CDR3: CASRPTGGNEQFF; DNA: TGTGCCAGCAGACCTACAGGGGGCAATGAGCAGTTCTTC
size: .; D: TRBD1; V: TRBV7-4; J: TRBJ1-1; CDR3: CASSKRTKGTGGSNTEAFF; DNA: TGTGCCAGCAGCAAACGTACCAAAGGGACAGGGGGCTCGAACACTGAAGCTTTCTTT
size: .; D: .; V: TRBV6-5; J: TRBJ1-2; CDR3: CASGNTLDSYGYTF; DNA: TGTGCCAGCGGGAACACGCTGGACTCATATGGCTACACCTTC
size: .; D: .; V: TRBV19; J: TRBJ1-5; CDR3: CASSIGQYSNQPQHF; DNA: TGTGCCAGTAGTATAGGGCAGTATAGCAATCAGCCCCAGCATTTT
size: .; D: .; V: TRBV11-2; J: TRBJ1-2; CDR3: CASSGGSGGYTF; DNA: TGTGCCAGCAGTGGGGGGAGCGGTGGCTACACCTTC
size: .; D: .; V: TRBV2; J: TRBJ2-1; CDR3: CASSGGEISYNEQFF; DNA: TGTGCCAGCAGTGGCGGGGAGATCTCCTACAATGAGCAGTTCTTC
size: .; D: .; V: TRBV15; J: TRBJ2-7; CDR3: CATSRLPGVFYEQYF; DNA: TGTGCCACCAGCAGACTTCCCGGGGTCTTCTACGAGCAGTACTTC
size: .; D: .; V: TRBV14; J: TRBJ2-7; CDR3: CASSPIQGGSYEQYF; DNA: TGTGCCAGCAGCCCAATACAGGGCGGCTCCTACGAGCAGTACTTC
size: .; D: .; V: TRBV4-3; J: TRBJ1-6; CDR3: CASSQAPGPEGSPLHF; DNA: TGCGCCAGCAGCCAAGCCCCGGGCCCCGAGGGTTCACCCCTCCACTTT
size: .; D: .; V: TRBV6-1; J: TRBJ1-1; CDR3: CATGQLLNTEAFF; DNA: TGTGCCACTGGACAGCTACTAAACACTGAAGCTTTCTTT
size: .; D: TRBD1; V: TRBV6-1; J: TRBJ2-1; CDR3: CASSELRFGTGSYNEQFF; DNA: TGTGCCAGCAGTGAACTCCGCTTTGGGACAGGGTCCTACAATGAGCAGTTCTTC
size: .; D: .; V: TRBV4-3; J: TRBJ1-5; CDR3: CASSQDGGNQPQHF; DNA: TGCGCCAGCAGCCAAGACGGGGGAAATCAGCCCCAGCATTTT
size: .; D: TRBD1; V: TRBV19; J: TRBJ2-7; CDR3: CASSPGTAYEQYF; DNA: TGTGCCAGTAGTCCCGGGACAGCCTACGAGCAGTACTTC
size: .; D: TRBD1; V: TRBV5-4; J: TRBJ1-1; CDR3: CASSSGQANTEAFF; DNA: TGTGCCAGCAGCTCCGGACAGGCGAACACTGAAGCTTTCTTT